The rows below give T cell receptor beta chains drawn from one sample of a study of Ad26.COV2.S vaccination and SARS-CoV-2 variants. Assay: immunoSEQ multiplex PCR; the TCRdb copy retains only in-frame clones and omits some. The sample shows around 300,000 clones, roughly 90% of them seen only once. Sequencing used peripheral blood, obtained in a trial of Ad26.COV2.S vaccine versus placebo. The source of these receptors is a person aged 18-60 years who received the Ad26.COV2.S COVID-19 vaccine or a placebo. CDR3s leave out the opening cysteine and the closing phenylalanine or tryptophan. Each record gives: V gene, D gene, CDR3 protein. A D gene is named only where the DNA matches it firmly.

>TRBV5-5|TRBD2
ASTVTGSGGPYNEQF
>TRBV4-1|.
ASSLERWNEQF
>TRBV27|.
ASSLWSVRVVNSPLH
>TRBV15|.
ATSRDLGPNQPQH
>TRBV3-1/TRBV3-2|.
ASSQEITSQPQH
>TRBV7-2|.
ASSFSDTEAF
>TRBV13|.
ASSLGLGYTEAF
>TRBV27|TRBD1
ASQRDRGLGYEQY
>TRBV23-1|.
ASSQSRATGLPNTEAF
>TRBV5-6|.
ASSPYITRLLGDTEAF
>TRBV7-9|.
ASSHNPTTTGTNTGELF
>TRBV27|TRBD1
ASSSWTGRSYGYT
>TRBV5-1|TRBD1
ASSPRGQMTEAF
>TRBV19|.
ASSRTGLGNTEAF
>TRBV4-1|TRBD1
ASSFGTGADTQY
>TRBV12-3/TRBV12-4|.
ASRVGLYEQY
>TRBV13|TRBD1
ASSLSRGRETQY
>TRBV7-3|TRBD2
ASSPRLAGPGELF
>TRBV2|.
ASSELRDQPYEQY
>TRBV6-5|.
ASSLTGRDTEAF
>TRBV5-5|TRBD2
ASSRGLAGWETQY
>TRBV7-8|.
ASRSSDQETQY
>TRBV4-3|.
ASSQDGDGLNEKLF
>TRBV10-1|TRBD1
ASSEGTVGDSPLH
>TRBV10-3|.
AISEWGYGEKLF
>TRBV9|TRBD2
ASSVLRLAGEFDTETQY
>TRBV4-1|.
ASSQFLANTGELF
>TRBV7-9|TRBD1
ASSLIGTGGGYT
>TRBV18|.
ASSPQGRNTEAF
>TRBV18|.
ASSPEGSRNTIY
>TRBV14|.
ASSHTGKEGYGYT
>TRBV6-5|TRBD1
ASSYTITGDGYT